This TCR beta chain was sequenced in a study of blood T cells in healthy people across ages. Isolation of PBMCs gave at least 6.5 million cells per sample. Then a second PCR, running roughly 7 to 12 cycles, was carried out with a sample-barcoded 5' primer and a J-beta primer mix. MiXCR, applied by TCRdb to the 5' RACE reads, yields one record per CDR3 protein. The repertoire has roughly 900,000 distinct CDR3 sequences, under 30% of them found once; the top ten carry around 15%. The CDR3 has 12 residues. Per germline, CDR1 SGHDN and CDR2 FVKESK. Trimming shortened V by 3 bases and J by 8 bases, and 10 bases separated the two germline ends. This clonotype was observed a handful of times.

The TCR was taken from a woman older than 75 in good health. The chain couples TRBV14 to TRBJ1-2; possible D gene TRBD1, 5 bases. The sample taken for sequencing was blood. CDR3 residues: CASSHRQRGYTF. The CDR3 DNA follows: TGTGCCAGCAGCCATCGACAGAGGGGCTACACCTTC.